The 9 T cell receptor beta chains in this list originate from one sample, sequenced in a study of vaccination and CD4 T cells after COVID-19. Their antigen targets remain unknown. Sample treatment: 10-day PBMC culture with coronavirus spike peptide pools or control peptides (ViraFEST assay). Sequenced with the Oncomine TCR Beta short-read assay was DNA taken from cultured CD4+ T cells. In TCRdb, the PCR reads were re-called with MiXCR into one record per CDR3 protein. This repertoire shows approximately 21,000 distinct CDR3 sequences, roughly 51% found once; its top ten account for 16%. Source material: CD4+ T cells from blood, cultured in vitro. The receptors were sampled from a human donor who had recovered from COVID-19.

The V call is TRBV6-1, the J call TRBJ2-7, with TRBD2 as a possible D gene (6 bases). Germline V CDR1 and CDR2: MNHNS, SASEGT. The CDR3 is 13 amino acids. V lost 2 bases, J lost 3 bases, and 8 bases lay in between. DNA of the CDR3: TGTGCCAGCAGTGAAAGGGAGGACTACGAGCAGTACTTC. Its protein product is CASSEREDYEQYF.

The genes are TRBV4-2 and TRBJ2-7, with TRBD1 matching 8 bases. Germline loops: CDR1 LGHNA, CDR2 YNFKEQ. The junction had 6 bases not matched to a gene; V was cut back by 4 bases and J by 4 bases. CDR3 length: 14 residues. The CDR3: CASSPDRGRYEQYF. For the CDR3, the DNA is TGTGCCAGCAGCCCCGACAGGGGCAGGTACGAGCAGTACTTC.

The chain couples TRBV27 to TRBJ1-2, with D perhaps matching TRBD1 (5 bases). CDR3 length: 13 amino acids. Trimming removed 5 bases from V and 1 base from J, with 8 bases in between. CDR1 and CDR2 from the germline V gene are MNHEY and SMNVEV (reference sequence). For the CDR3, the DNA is TGTGCCAGCAGTCGGGACCATAACTATGGCTACACCTTC. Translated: CASSRDHNYGYTF.

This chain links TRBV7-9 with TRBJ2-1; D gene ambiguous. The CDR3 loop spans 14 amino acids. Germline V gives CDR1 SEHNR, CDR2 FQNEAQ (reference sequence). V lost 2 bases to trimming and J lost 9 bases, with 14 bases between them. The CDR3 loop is CASSLFPPGGEQFF. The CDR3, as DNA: TGTGCCAGCAGCTTATTCCCACCCGGTGGTGAGCAGTTCTTC.

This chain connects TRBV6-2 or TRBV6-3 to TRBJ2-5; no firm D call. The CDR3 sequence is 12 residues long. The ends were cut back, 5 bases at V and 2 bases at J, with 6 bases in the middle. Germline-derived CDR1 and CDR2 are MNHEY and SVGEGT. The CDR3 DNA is TGTGCCAGCAGTATCACTCAAGAGACCCAGTACTTC. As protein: CASSITQETQYF.

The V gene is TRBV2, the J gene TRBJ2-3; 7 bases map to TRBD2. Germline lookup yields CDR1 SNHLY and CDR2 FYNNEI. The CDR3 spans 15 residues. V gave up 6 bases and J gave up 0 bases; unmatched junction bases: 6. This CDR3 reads CASSLTSQSTDTQYF. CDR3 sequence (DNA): TGTGCCAGCAGCTTGACTAGCCAGAGCACAGATACGCAGTATTTT.

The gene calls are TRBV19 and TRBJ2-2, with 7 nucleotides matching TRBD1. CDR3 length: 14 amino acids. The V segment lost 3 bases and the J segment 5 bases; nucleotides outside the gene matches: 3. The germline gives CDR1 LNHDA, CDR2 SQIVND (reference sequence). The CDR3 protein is CASSIEQGTGELFF. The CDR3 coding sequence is TGTGCCAGTAGTATCGAACAGGGGACCGGGGAGCTGTTTTTT.

The CDR3 here is CSARHPHEQYF. CDR3 in DNA: TGCAGTGCTAGACACCCGCACGAGCAGTACTTC. The J gene is TRBJ2-7, the V gene TRBV20-1; D uncertain. CDR1 DFQATT and CDR2 SNEGSKA come from the germline V gene (reference sequence). V lost 2 bases and J 5 bases, leaving 7 bases between the germline ends. This CDR3 comprises 11 residues.

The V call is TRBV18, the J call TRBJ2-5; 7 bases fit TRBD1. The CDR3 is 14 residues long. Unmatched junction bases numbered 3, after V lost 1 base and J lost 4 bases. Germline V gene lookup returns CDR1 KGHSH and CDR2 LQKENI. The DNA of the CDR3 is TGTGCCAGCTCACCACAGACAGGGAGAGAGACCCAGTACTTC. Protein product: CASSPQTGRETQYF.